This is a list of T cell receptor beta chains from one sample in a study of post-analysis software for immune sequencing data. TCRdb redid the calling of the PCR reads with MiXCR, one entry per CDR3 protein. The sample lists under 200,000 distinct CDR3 sequences, around 36% seen once, with approximately 30% in the top ten. The material sequenced was blood, taken after autologous hematopoietic stem cell transplantation. The receptor set was obtained from a girl aged 5 to 17 with multiple sclerosis. Each CDR3 is given with its conserved first and last residue.

v_gene	j_gene	CDR3aa
TRBV7-3	TRBJ2-7	CASSPTGGGYEQYF
TRBV14	TRBJ1-1	CASSPLGPTEAFF
TRBV4-2	TRBJ2-1	CASSHPNWRSSYNEQFF
TRBV9	TRBJ2-5	CASSIAGTTGETQYF
TRBV10-3	TRBJ1-2	CAISQQGGNYGYTF
TRBV7-9	TRBJ2-1	CASSPPPLLSSYNEQFF
TRBV15	TRBJ1-5	CATKPGTNSNQPQHF
TRBV12-3/TRBV12-4	TRBJ1-5	CASSFGEQSQHF
TRBV28	TRBJ2-7	CASSRPLAGLYEQYF
TRBV7-2	TRBJ1-2	CASSLSSGFYGYTF
TRBV2	TRBJ2-5	CASSEAPGQTQYF
TRBV5-1	TRBJ2-1	CASSLVASGNNGQFF
TRBV5-1	TRBJ1-5	CASSLGAGEGQPQHF
TRBV20-1	TRBJ2-5	CSATKGQRGETQYF
TRBV20-1	TRBJ2-5	CSASPDSQETQYF
TRBV4-3	TRBJ2-5	CASSQDRRVAGPKETQYF
TRBV27	TRBJ2-3	CASRPDRWDTQYF
TRBV27	TRBJ2-3	CASRGVRNTRYF
TRBV19	TRBJ2-2	CASSMNPFGGDTGELFF
TRBV6-5	TRBJ1-6	CASRFRRYSPLHF
TRBV7-8	TRBJ2-1	CASSLVSAYNEQFF
TRBV5-1	TRBJ1-2	CASSLDRGRTGGYTF
TRBV12-3/TRBV12-4	TRBJ2-5	CASSPAGPVETQYF
TRBV5-1	TRBJ2-1	CASSPWPRTNSYNEQFF
TRBV9	TRBJ2-3	CASSVTSGRGYETDTQYF
TRBV4-3	TRBJ2-5	CASSQGLGQSETQYF
TRBV5-1	TRBJ1-2	CASSPDWANYGYTF
TRBV14	TRBJ2-7	CASSQGSPEQYF
TRBV12-3/TRBV12-4	TRBJ2-1	CASSFRTEYNEQFF
TRBV27	TRBJ2-7	CANSLSGTGLVSSLSYEQYF